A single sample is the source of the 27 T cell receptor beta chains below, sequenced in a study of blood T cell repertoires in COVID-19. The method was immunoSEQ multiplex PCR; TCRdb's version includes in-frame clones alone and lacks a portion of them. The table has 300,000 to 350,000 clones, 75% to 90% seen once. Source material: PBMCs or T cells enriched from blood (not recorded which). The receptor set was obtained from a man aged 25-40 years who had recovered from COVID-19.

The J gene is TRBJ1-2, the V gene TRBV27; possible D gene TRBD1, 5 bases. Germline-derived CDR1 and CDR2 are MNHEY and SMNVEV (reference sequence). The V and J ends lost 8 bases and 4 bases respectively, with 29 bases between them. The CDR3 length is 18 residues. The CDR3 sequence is CASGSYAAGKRLRYGYTF. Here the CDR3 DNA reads TGTGCCAGCGGATCCTATGCGGCAGGGAAAAGGCTACGCTATGGCTACACCTTC.

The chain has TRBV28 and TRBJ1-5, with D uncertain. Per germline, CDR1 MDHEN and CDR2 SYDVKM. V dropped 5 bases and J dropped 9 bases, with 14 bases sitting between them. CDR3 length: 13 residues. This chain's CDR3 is CASSPLIVWPQHF. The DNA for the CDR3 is TGTGCCAGCAGTCCACTCATCGTGTGGCCCCAGCATTTT.

CDR3 residues: CSAFTGETQYF. The CDR3 nucleotides read TGCAGTGCCTTCACAGGGGAGACCCAGTACTTC. This chain links TRBV20-1 with TRBJ2-5; tentative D call: TRBD1 (6 bases). The V end lost 6 bases, the J end lost 5 bases, and 10 bases lay between the germline ends. CDR1 and CDR2 (germline): DFQATT, SNEGSKA (reference sequence). CDR3 length: 11 residues.

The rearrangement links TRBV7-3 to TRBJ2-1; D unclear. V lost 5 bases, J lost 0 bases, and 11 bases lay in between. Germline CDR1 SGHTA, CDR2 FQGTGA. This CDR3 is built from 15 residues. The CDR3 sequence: CASSPTVLSYNEQFF. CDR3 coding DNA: TGTGCCAGCAGCCCCACAGTCCTCTCCTACAATGAGCAGTTCTTC.

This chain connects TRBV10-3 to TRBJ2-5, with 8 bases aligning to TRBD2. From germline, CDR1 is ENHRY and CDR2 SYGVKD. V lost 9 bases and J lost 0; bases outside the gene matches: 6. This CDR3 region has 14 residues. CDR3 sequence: CAIRPGRDQETQYF. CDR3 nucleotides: TGTGCCATTCGACCCGGGAGGGACCAAGAGACCCAGTACTTC.

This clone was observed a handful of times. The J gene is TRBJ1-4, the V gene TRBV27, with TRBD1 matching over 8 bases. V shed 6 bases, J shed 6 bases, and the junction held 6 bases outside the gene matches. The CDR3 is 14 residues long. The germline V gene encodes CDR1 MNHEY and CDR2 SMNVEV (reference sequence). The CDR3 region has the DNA TGTGCCAGCAGGCAACAGGGGGGCGATGAAAAACTGTTTTTT. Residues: CASRQQGGDEKLFF.

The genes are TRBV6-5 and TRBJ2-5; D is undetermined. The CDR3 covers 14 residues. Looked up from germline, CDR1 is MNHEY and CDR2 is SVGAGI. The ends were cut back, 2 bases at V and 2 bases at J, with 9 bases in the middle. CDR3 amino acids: CASSYSVQQETQYF. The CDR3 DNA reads TGTGCCAGCAGTTACAGTGTACAGCAAGAGACCCAGTACTTC.

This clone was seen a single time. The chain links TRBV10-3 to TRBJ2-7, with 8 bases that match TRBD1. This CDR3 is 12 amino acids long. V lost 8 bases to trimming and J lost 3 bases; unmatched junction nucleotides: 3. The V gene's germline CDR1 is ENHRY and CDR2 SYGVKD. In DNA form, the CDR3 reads TGTGCCATCGGGACAGGAGTCTACGAGCAGTACTTC. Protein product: CAIGTGVYEQYF.

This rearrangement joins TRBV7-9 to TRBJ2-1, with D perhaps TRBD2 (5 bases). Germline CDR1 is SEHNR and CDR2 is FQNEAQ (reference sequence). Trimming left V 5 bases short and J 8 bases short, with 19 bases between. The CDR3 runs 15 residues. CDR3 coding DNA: TGTGCCAGCAGCCCTCTGGTGTTGGGAGCCGATGAGCAGTTCTTC. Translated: CASSPLVLGADEQFF.

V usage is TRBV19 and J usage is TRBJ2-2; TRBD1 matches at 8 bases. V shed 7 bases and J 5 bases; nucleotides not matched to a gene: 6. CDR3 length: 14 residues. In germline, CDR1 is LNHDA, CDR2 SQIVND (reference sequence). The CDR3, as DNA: TGTGCCAGTAAGGGGCGGGACAGGACCGGGGAGCTGTTTTTT. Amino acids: CASKGRDRTGELFF.

The CDR3 DNA follows: TGTGCCAGCAGTTTACCGGGACTAGAATTGACGAGTAGCGGCGGGGAGCTGTTTTTT. Translated: CASSLPGLELTSSGGELFF. The chain uses TRBV28 and TRBJ2-2; 8 nucleotides agree with TRBD2. V lost 2 bases, J lost 7 bases, and 18 bases stayed unmatched. The CDR3 is made up of 19 amino acids. The germline CDR1 and CDR2 sequences are MDHEN and SYDVKM. The entire variable domain, with the rest obtained from reference TRBV28 and TRBJ2-2, is as follows: DVKVTQSSRYLVKRTGEKVFLECVQDMDHENMFWYRQDPGLGLRLIYFSYDVKMKEKGDIPEGYSVSREKKERFSLILESASTNQTSMYLCASSLPGLELTSSGGELFFGEGSRLTVL.

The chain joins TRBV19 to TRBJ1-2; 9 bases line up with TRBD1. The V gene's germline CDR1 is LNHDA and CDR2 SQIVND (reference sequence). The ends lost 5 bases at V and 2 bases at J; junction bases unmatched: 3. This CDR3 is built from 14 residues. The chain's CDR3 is CASSPGQGNYGYTF. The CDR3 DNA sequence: TGTGCCAGTAGTCCGGGACAGGGAAACTATGGCTACACCTTC.

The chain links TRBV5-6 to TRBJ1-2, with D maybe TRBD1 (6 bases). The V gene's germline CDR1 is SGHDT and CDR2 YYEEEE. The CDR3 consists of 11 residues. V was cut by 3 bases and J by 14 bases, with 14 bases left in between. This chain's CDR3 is CASSYRARRTF. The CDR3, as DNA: TGTGCCAGCAGCTACAGGGCCAGACGAACCTTC.

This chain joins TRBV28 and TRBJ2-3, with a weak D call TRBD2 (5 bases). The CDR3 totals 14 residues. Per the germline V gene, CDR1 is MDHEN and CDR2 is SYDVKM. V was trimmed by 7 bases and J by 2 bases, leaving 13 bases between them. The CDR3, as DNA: TGTGCCAGCACCCCCTCGGGGATCACAGATACGCAGTATTTT. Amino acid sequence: CASTPSGITDTQYF.

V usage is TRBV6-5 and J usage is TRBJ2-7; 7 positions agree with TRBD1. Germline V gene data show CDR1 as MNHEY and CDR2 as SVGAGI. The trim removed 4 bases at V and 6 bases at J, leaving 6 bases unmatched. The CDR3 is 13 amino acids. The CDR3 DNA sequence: TGTGCCAGCAGTTCTAGACAGGGAACCGAGCAGTACTTC. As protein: CASSSRQGTEQYF.

CDR3 coding DNA: TGTGCCAGCAGCTTGCGGGGGGGTCAAGAGACCCAGTACTTC. Amino acid sequence: CASSLRGGQETQYF. The genes are TRBV5-4 and TRBJ2-5, with TRBD2 matching 8 bases. Trimming at V came to 1 base and at J to 2 bases, leaving 1 base not matched to a gene. Germline-derived CDR1 and CDR2 are SGHNT and YYREEE (reference sequence). CDR3 length: 14 residues. The whole variable domain, filled in from reference TRBV5-4 and TRBJ2-5, reads ETGVTQSPTHLIKTRGQQVTLRCSSQSGHNTVSWYQQALGQGPQFIFQYYREEENGRGNFPPRFSGLQFPNYSSELNVNALELDDSALYLCASSLRGGQETQYFGPGTRLLVL.

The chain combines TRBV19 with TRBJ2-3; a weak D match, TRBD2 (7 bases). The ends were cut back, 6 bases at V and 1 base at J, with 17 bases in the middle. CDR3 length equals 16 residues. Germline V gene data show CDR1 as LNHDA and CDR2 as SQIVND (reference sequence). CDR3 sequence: CASRKSGGPGTDTQYF. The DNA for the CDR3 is TGTGCCAGTAGAAAATCCGGGGGGCCGGGCACAGATACGCAGTATTTT.

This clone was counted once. For the CDR3, the DNA is TGTGCCAGCAGTTACGGGGCGAGCGGGGGGGCCAGTGAGACCCAGTACTTC. It encodes CASSYGASGGASETQYF. V is TRBV6-2 or TRBV6-3 and J is TRBJ2-5; 10 bases align to TRBD2. From germline, CDR1 is MNHEY and CDR2 SVGEGT. The ends lost 2 bases at V and 5 bases at J; junction bases unmatched: 11. This CDR3 spans 17 amino acids.

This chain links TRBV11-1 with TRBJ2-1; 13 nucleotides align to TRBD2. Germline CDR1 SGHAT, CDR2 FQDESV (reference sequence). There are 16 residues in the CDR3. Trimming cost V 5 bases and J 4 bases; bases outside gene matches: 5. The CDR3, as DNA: TGTGCCAGCAGCGCCCGACTAGCGGGGGGATACAATGAGCAGTTCTTC. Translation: CASSARLAGGYNEQFF.

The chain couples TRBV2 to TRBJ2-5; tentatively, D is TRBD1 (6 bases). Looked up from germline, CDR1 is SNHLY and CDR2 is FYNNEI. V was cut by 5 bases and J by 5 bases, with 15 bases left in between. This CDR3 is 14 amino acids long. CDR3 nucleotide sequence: TGTGCCAGCAGTCTACAGGGTCAAGGGGAGACCCAGTACTTC. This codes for CASSLQGQGETQYF.

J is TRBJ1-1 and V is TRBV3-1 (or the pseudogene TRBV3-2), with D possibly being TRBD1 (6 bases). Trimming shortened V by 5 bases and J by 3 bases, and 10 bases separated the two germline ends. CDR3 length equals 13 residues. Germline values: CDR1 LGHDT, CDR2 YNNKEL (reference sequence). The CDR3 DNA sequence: TGTGCCAGCAGCGGCTCAGGGGACACTGAAGCTTTCTTT. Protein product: CASSGSGDTEAFF.

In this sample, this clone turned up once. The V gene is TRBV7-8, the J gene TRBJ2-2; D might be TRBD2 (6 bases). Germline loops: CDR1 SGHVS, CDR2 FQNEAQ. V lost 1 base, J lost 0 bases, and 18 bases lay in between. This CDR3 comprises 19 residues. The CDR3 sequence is CASSLVARGRTTNTGELFF. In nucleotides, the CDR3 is TGTGCCAGCAGCTTAGTTGCACGTGGCAGGACTACGAACACCGGGGAGCTGTTTTTT.

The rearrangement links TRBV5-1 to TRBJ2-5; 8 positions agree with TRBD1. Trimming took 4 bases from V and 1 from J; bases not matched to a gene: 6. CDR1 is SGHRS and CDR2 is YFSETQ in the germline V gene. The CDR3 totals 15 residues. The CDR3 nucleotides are TGCGCCAGCAGCACAGCCGGGACAGGCCAAGAGACCCAGTACTTC. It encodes CASSTAGTGQETQYF.

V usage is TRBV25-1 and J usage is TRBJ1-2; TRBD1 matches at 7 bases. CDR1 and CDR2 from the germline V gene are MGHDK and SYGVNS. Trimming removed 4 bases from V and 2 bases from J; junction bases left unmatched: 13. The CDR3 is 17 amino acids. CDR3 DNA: TGTGCCAGCAGTGGTCCCCCCGTCGGGACAGCGAACTATGGCTACACCTTC. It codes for CASSGPPVGTANYGYTF.

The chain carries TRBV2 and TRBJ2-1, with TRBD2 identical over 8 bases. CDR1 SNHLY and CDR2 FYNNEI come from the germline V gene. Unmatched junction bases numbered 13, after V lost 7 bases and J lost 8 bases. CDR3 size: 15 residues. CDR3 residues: CASTQAGALWDEQFF. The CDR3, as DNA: TGTGCCAGCACTCAAGCGGGGGCTCTTTGGGATGAGCAGTTCTTC. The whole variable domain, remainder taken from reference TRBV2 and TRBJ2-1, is EPEVTQTPSHQVTQMGQEVILRCVPISNHLYFYWYRQILGQKVEFLVSFYNNEISEKSEIFDDQFSVERPDGSNFTLKIRSTKLEDSAMYFCASTQAGALWDEQFFGPGTRLTVL.

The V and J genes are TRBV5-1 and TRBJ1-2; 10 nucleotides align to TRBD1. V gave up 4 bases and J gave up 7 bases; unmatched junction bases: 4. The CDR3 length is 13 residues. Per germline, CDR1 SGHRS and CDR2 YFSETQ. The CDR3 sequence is CASSPGTGVGYTF. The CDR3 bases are TGCGCCAGCAGCCCCGGGACAGGGGTTGGCTACACCTTC.

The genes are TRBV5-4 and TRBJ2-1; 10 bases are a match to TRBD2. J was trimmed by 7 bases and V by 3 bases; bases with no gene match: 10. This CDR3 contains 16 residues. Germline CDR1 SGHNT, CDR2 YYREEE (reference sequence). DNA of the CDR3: TGTGCCAGCAGCTCCTATAGCGGGGGGCCGCGGAATGAGCAGTTCTTC. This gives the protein CASSSYSGGPRNEQFF.